The table lists the clone carrying this T cell receptor beta chain with a count of one. Its antigen is unknown. This specimen belongs to a study of cytomegalovirus exposure and HLA in healthy donors. Looking at the study overall: Around 86 million unique TCRs, all from HLA-typed donors, were included in an early release of the data. Study-level findings and limits: Later on, an analysis showed TCR association rates differing by HLA locus, with DRB1 the most and HLA-C the fewest. The authors later linked a missense DCLRE1C variant to TCR beta V- and J-gene trimming. Reports described diagnosis of cytomegalovirus status by the classifier as highly specific and sensitive.

PCR involved 60 Vbeta and 13 Jbeta primers. Sequencing used immunoSEQ multiplex PCR; TCRdb keeps in-frame clones, though not all of them. The repertoire holds approximately 75,000 clones, roughly 88% seen once, with under 20% in the top ten. CDR1 SNHLY and CDR2 FYNNEI come from the germline V gene. The CDR3 consists of 15 residues. Trimming at V came to 6 bases and at J to 5 bases, leaving 7 bases not matched to a gene. The V call is TRBV2, the J call TRBJ2-1; 10 bases match TRBD1. Sequenced sample: PBMCs. This sequence originates from a man between 65 and 85 years old in good health and CMV-seropositive. CDR3 loop: CASSSLGTGDNEQFF. The CDR3 DNA sequence: TGTGCCAGCAGCAGTCTCGGGACAGGGGACAATGAGCAGTTCTTC.